One and the same sample provided the 26 T cell receptor beta chains below, sequenced in a study of T cells in Graves' hyperthyroidism and ophthalmopathy. It was RNA transcripts that yielded the amplified TCR beta CDR3 regions. First-round RT-PCR of the TCR CDR3 relied on the HTBI primer set. TCRdb fed the multiplex PCR reads into MiXCR, producing one record per CDR3 protein. The sample comprises approximately 720,000 distinct CDR3 sequences, 15% to 20% of which are singletons, and roughly a sixth rests with the top ten. The sequenced sample was blood. The receptor set was obtained from a woman between 45 and 65 years old with Graves' hyperthyroidism that later progressed to Graves' ophthalmopathy.

Here the CDR3 reads CASTLGHLTGANVLTF. The CDR3 nucleotides are TGTGCCAGCACTCTGGGACACCTTACTGGGGCCAACGTCCTGACTTTC. The genes are TRBV6-1 and TRBJ2-6; TRBD1 is a possible D gene (6 bases). This CDR3 comprises 16 residues. Trimming took 7 bases from V and 2 from J, leaving 15 bases between them. Looked up from germline, CDR1 is MNHNS and CDR2 is SASEGT.

This clonotype showed up just a few times. This rearrangement joins TRBV6-1 to TRBJ2-7; unclear D gene. Trimming removed 2 bases from V and 3 bases from J, with 8 bases in between. In germline, CDR1 is MNHNS, CDR2 SASEGT. The CDR3 runs to 13 residues. The CDR3 region is CASSENFGYEQYF. In DNA, the CDR3 is TGTGCCAGCAGTGAAAACTTCGGCTACGAGCAGTACTTC.

This clonotype was detected only a few times. This chain connects TRBV6-1 to TRBJ2-2; weak D call: TRBD2 (6 bases). Germline V gene data show CDR1 as MNHNS and CDR2 as SASEGT. CDR3 size: 15 residues. Trimming shortened V by 6 bases and J by 1 base, and 12 bases separated the two germline ends. Here the CDR3 reads CASRTRDLNTGELFF. In DNA form, the CDR3 reads TGTGCCAGCAGAACCCGGGACTTGAACACCGGGGAGCTGTTTTTT.

The J gene is TRBJ2-7, the V gene TRBV7-9; no reliable D call. The V end lost 8 bases, the J end lost 3 bases, and 26 bases lay between the germline ends. In germline, CDR1 is SEHNR, CDR2 FQNEAQ (reference sequence). This CDR3 is built from 17 residues. The CDR3, as DNA: TGTGCCAGCCGACTCTCCCAGACGGACGGTTCGAACTACGAGCAGTACTTC. Its translation is CASRLSQTDGSNYEQYF. The entire variable domain, with the rest obtained from reference TRBV7-9 and TRBJ2-7, is as follows: DTGVSQNPRHKITKRGQNVTFRCDPISEHNRLYWYRQTLGQGPEFLTYFQNEAQLEKSRLLSDRFSAERPKGSFSTLEIQRTEQGDSAMYLCASRLSQTDGSNYEQYFGPGTRLTVT.

This clonotype has only a few counts. This chain links TRBV25-1 with TRBJ2-1; 10 nucleotides match TRBD2. Losses at the gene ends were 3 bases for V and 10 bases for J; bases not matched to a gene: 6. CDR3 length: 14 amino acids. The germline V gene has CDR1 MGHDK and CDR2 SYGVNS. CDR3 amino acids: CASSDSGGFLEQFF. CDR3 DNA sequence: TGTGCCAGCAGTGATAGCGGGGGGTTCTTAGAGCAGTTCTTC.

The chain joins TRBV7-9 to TRBJ1-2; 11 nucleotides line up with TRBD1. CDR3 size: 15 residues. The J segment lost 4 bases and the V segment lost 1 base, leaving 2 bases of the junction unmatched. CDR1 and CDR2 from the germline V gene are SEHNR and FQNEAQ (reference sequence). This CDR3 reads CASSLGDRGTYGYTF. CDR3 DNA: TGTGCCAGCAGCTTAGGGGACAGGGGGACCTATGGCTACACCTTC.

The chain has TRBV12-3 or TRBV12-4 and TRBJ2-2; no clear D. This CDR3 is built from 13 residues. V was pared by 5 bases and J by 7 bases, with 11 bases between. CDR3: CASSLTANGELFF. In nucleotides, the CDR3 is TGTGCCAGCAGTCTGACGGCAAACGGGGAGCTGTTTTTT.

This clonotype was seen a handful of times. The chain has TRBV6-1 and TRBJ1-5; no definite D call. V lost 10 bases, J lost 0 bases, and 10 bases lay in between. The CDR3 contains 13 residues. Germline V gene data show CDR1 as MNHNS and CDR2 as SASEGT. The CDR3 nucleotides are TGTGCCATCGCCTTGGATAGCAATCAGCCCCAGCATTTT. Translated, it gives CAIALDSNQPQHF.

This clonotype was seen a handful of times. The CDR3 protein is CASSRTGTAASYEQYF. The CDR3 region has the DNA TGTGCCAGCAGTCGTACAGGGACGGCCGCCTCCTACGAGCAGTACTTC. The chain uses TRBV6-2 or TRBV6-3 and TRBJ2-7; D perhaps matches TRBD1 (6 bases). The V end was cut by 5 bases, the J end by 0 bases, with 17 bases between. This CDR3 region has 16 residues. The germline V gene encodes CDR1 MNHEY and CDR2 SVGEGT.

The chain uses TRBV6-2 or TRBV6-3 and TRBJ1-1, with 7 bases fitting TRBD1. The CDR3 has 13 residues. From germline, CDR1 is MNHEY and CDR2 SVGEGT. Trimming cost V 7 bases and J 4 bases; bases outside gene matches: 6. CDR3 DNA sequence: TGTGCCAGCAACAGACAGGGTGGCACTGAAGCTTTCTTT. Translation: CASNRQGGTEAFF.

This clonotype was counted ten times or more. V and J are TRBV2 and TRBJ1-2, with TRBD1 matching over 7 bases. Germline assignment: CDR1 SNHLY and CDR2 FYNNEI. The CDR3 is 16 amino acids. V shed 1 base, J shed 6 bases, and the junction held 11 bases outside the gene matches. The CDR3 reads CASSEDRGVLVDGYTF. DNA for the CDR3: TGTGCCAGCAGTGAAGACAGGGGCGTCCTAGTTGATGGCTACACCTTC.

This clonotype occurred many times. V and J are TRBV20-1 and TRBJ2-5, with 13 bases lining up with TRBD2. Germline V gene data show CDR1 as DFQATT and CDR2 as SNEGSKA (reference sequence). V shed 5 bases, J shed 2 bases, and the junction held 8 bases outside the gene matches. The CDR3 runs 16 residues. The CDR3 loop is CSAAPGLAGTQETQYF. The CDR3 DNA reads as TGCAGTGCTGCCCCGGGACTAGCGGGGACACAAGAGACCCAGTACTTC.

This clonotype was detected many times. As DNA, the CDR3 is TGTGCCAGCAGACCCCTCGTGGCGGCATATGGCTACACCTTC. Protein product: CASRPLVAAYGYTF. The rearrangement joins TRBV6-1 to TRBJ1-2; D not resolved. The germline V and J ends were trimmed by 6 bases and 5 bases, with 16 bases remaining between them. The CDR3 covers 14 residues. Germline V gene lookup returns CDR1 MNHNS and CDR2 SASEGT.

This clonotype was observed many times. The chain employs TRBV20-1 and TRBJ2-5; TRBD2 is a possible D gene (5 bases). This CDR3 has 12 residues. The ends were cut back, 2 bases at V and 3 bases at J, with 7 bases in the middle. Germline V CDR1 and CDR2: DFQATT, SNEGSKA (reference sequence). This CDR3 reads CSARWGEETQYF. The CDR3 coding sequence is TGCAGTGCTAGATGGGGAGAAGAGACCCAGTACTTC.

This clonotype was detected a few times. The chain recombines TRBV5-1 with TRBJ1-4, with D perhaps TRBD1 (6 bases). V lost 0 bases, J lost 8 bases, and 14 bases lay in between. This CDR3 region has 15 residues. CDR1 and CDR2 from the germline V gene are SGHRS and YFSETQ. CDR3 sequence: CASSLDPRGGEKLFF. CDR3 in DNA: TGCGCCAGCAGCTTGGACCCCAGGGGTGGGGAAAAACTGTTTTTT.

This clonotype was found many times. The chain links TRBV5-1 to TRBJ2-3; 8 bases align to TRBD2. Germline loops: CDR1 SGHRS, CDR2 YFSETQ. Trimming took 4 bases from V and 1 from J; bases not matched to a gene: 5. The CDR3 consists of 15 residues. The CDR3 sequence is CASSTGGDRTDTQYF. DNA for the CDR3: TGCGCCAGCAGCACCGGGGGGGACCGCACAGATACGCAGTATTTT. The full variable domain, with the rest looked up from reference TRBV5-1 and TRBJ2-3, is KAGVTQTPRYLIKTRGQQVTLSCSPISGHRSVSWYQQTPGQGLQFLFEYFSETQRNKGNFPGRFSGRQFSNSRSEMNVSTLELGDSALYLCASSTGGDRTDTQYFGPGTRLTVL.

V usage is TRBV10-1 and J usage is TRBJ2-1; D perhaps matches TRBD2 (6 bases). Germline CDR1 is WNHNN and CDR2 is SYGVQD (reference sequence). Trimming cost V 3 bases and J 6 bases, with 18 bases left between them. The CDR3 length is 16 residues. The CDR3 region has the DNA TGCGCCAGCAGTGATCCTAGCGTATCCAAGGGCAATGAGCAGTTCTTC. This gives the protein CASSDPSVSKGNEQFF.

This clonotype showed up many times. This chain connects TRBV12-3 or TRBV12-4 to TRBJ2-5, with 8 bases that match TRBD2. Unmatched junction bases numbered 5, after V lost 1 base and J lost 1 base. The CDR3 length is 16 residues. The CDR3 coding sequence is TGTGCCAGCAGTTTAGGAGCGGGGGTCCTCCAAGAGACCCAGTACTTC. Its translation: CASSLGAGVLQETQYF.

The chain is built from TRBV2 and TRBJ1-1; the D is unclear. The CDR3 contains 11 residues. Germline CDR1 and CDR2: SNHLY and FYNNEI. Deletions cut 8 bases from V and 8 bases from J, with 12 bases between. CDR3 DNA: TGTGCCAGCGAGATGACAAAGGAAGCTTTCTTT. It translates to CASEMTKEAFF.

The chain uses TRBV6-6 and TRBJ1-2, with D perhaps matching TRBD1 (6 bases). This CDR3 is built from 15 residues. V was shortened by 2 bases and J by 3 bases, with 13 bases between the two germline ends. CDR1 MNHNY and CDR2 SVGAGI come from the germline V gene (reference sequence). The DNA of the CDR3 is TGTGCCAGCAGTTACCTCCAACAGGGCCACTATGGCTACACCTTC. This encodes CASSYLQQGHYGYTF.

This clonotype was detected many times. The V call is TRBV27, the J call TRBJ2-5; D might be TRBD1 (5 bases). Per the germline V gene, CDR1 is MNHEY and CDR2 is SMNVEV (reference sequence). Between the trimmed V and J ends, which lost 4 bases and 4 bases, there was a span of 13 bases. The CDR3 spans 14 residues. The DNA of the CDR3 is TGTGCCAGCAGTTCGGTCCAGGGCACAGAGACCCAGTACTTC. Protein sequence: CASSSVQGTETQYF.

The V gene is TRBV9, the J gene TRBJ2-5; 8 bases match TRBD1. Germline lookup yields CDR1 SGDLS and CDR2 YYNGEE. V was pared by 4 bases and J by 5 bases, with 10 bases of the junction left unmatched. This CDR3 comprises 15 residues. CDR3 in DNA: TGTGCCAGCAGCCGCCCAGGACAGGGCGCGGAGACCCAGTACTTC. Amino acid sequence: CASSRPGQGAETQYF.

This clonotype came up many times. The chain links TRBV7-3 to TRBJ2-6; D gene uncertain. The CDR3 sequence is 14 residues long. The germline V gene has CDR1 SGHTA and CDR2 FQGTGA. V dropped 5 bases and J dropped 0 bases, with 5 bases sitting between them. CDR3 sequence (DNA): TGTGCCAGCAGCCAATCCTCTGGGGCCAACGTCCTGACTTTC. It yields the protein CASSQSSGANVLTF. Together with reference TRBV7-3 and TRBJ2-6, the CDR3 gives the full variable domain: GAGVSQTPSNKVTEKGKYVELRCDPISGHTALYWYRQSLGQGPEFLIYFQGTGAADDSGLPNDRFFAVRPEGSVSTLKIQRTERGDSAVYLCASSQSSGANVLTFGAGSRLTVL.

This clonotype appeared many times. The chain combines TRBV11-2 with TRBJ1-5; D unclear. The CDR3 has 16 amino acids. The V end lost 1 base, the J end lost 3 bases, and 13 bases lay between the germline ends. Per germline, CDR1 SGHAT and CDR2 FQNNGV. In DNA form, the CDR3 reads TGTGCCAGCAGCTTAGGTGGTACGGAACCCAATCAGCCCCAGCATTTT. This codes for CASSLGGTEPNQPQHF.

This clonotype has just a few counts. This chain joins TRBV12-3 or TRBV12-4 and TRBJ1-4, with a possible D match to TRBD1 (5 bases). V lost 6 bases to trimming and J lost 4 bases, with 24 bases between them. This CDR3 has 18 amino acids. CDR3 bases: TGTGCCAGCAGCAAGGAGCGGGCGGGGGGGACGGGTAATGAAAAACTGTTTTTT. It is translated as CASSKERAGGTGNEKLFF.

V is TRBV20-1 and J is TRBJ2-7; 9 bases line up with TRBD1. Trimming cost V 6 bases and J 6 bases; bases outside gene matches: 6. There are 12 residues in the CDR3. From germline, CDR1 is DFQATT and CDR2 SNEGSKA (reference sequence). DNA of the CDR3: TGCAGTGCGGAGGGGACAGGGCTCGAGCAGTACTTC. Its protein product is CSAEGTGLEQYF.